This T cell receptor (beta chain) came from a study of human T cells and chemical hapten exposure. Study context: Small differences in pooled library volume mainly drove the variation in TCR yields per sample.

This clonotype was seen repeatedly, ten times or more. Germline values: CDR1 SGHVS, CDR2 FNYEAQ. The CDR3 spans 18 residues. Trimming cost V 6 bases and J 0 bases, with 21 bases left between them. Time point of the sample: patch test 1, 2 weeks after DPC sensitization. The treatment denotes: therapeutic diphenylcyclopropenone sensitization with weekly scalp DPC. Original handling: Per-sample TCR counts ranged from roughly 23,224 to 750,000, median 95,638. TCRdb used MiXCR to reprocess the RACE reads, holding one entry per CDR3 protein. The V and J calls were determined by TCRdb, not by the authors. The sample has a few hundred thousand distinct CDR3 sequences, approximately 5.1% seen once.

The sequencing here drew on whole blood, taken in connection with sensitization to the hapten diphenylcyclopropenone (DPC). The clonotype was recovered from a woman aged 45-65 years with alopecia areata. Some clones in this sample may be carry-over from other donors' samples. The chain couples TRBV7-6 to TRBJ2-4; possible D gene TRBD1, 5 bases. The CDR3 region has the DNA TGTGCCAGCAGTTACGAAAGGCCCAGGGCCCTAGCCAAAAACATTCAGTACTTC. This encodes CASSYERPRALAKNIQYF.